These 21 T cell receptor beta chains came from one sample sequenced in a study of OX40 agonist ivuxolimab in advanced cancers. The method was immunoSEQ multiplex PCR; TCRdb's version includes in-frame clones alone and lacks a portion of them. In the table there are 55,000 to 65,000 clones, more than 65% of which are singletons. Specimen: CD4+ or CD8+ T cells sorted from blood, collected in a trial of the OX40 agonist ivuxolimab. Receptor source: an adult with an advanced solid tumor such as melanoma, head and neck, liver or kidney cancer.

This clone was detected once. This chain joins TRBV5-4 and TRBJ1-1; TRBD1 is a possible D gene (5 bases). This CDR3 comprises 14 residues. V dropped 5 bases and J dropped 0 bases, with 11 bases sitting between them. Germline CDR1 SGHNT, CDR2 YYREEE (reference sequence). The CDR3 spells CASRVDSMNTEAFF. The CDR3 nucleotides read TGTGCCAGCAGAGTTGACAGCATGAACACTGAAGCTTTCTTT. The full variable domain, rest sourced from reference TRBV5-4 and TRBJ1-1, is ETGVTQSPTHLIKTRGQQVTLRCSSQSGHNTVSWYQQALGQGPQFIFQYYREEENGRGNFPPRFSGLQFPNYSSELNVNALELDDSALYLCASRVDSMNTEAFFGQGTRLTVV.

This clone has only one observation. One end of the junction varies from germline; a read error may be responsible. This chain joins TRBV5-1 and TRBJ2-7; the match to TRBD2 covers 10 bases. Germline assignment: CDR1 SGHRS and CDR2 YFSETQ. The CDR3 has 14 amino acids. The DNA for the CDR3 is TGCGCCAGCAGCTTGGGGGATGGAGCGGGAGGGACCCTCTTC. This gives the protein CASSLGDGAGGTLF.

The chain links TRBV10-1 to TRBJ2-2; D is undetermined. The V gene's germline CDR1 is WNHNN and CDR2 SYGVQD (reference sequence). Trimming removed 3 bases from V and 2 bases from J, with 4 bases in between. CDR3 length: 13 residues. CDR3 sequence (DNA): TGCGCCAGCAGTGACTCCAACACCGGGGAGCTGTTTTTT. This sequence encodes CASSDSNTGELFF.

The chain has TRBV11-2 and TRBJ2-3, with a possible D match to TRBD1 (6 bases). V dropped 6 bases and J dropped 4 bases, with 17 bases sitting between them. The CDR3 totals 15 residues. Germline CDR1 is SGHAT and CDR2 is FQNNGV. CDR3 sequence: CASRNRVSGSDTQYF. The CDR3 DNA sequence: TGTGCCAGCAGGAACAGGGTATCCGGGTCAGATACGCAGTATTTT.

This clone was detected only once. Additional DNA sequences in this sample encode the identical CDR3. The rearrangement uses TRBV19 and TRBJ2-7; TRBD1 matches 12 bases. Germline lookup yields CDR1 LNHDA and CDR2 SQIVND (reference sequence). Trimming at V came to 4 bases and at J to 2 bases, leaving 0 bases not matched to a gene. CDR3 length: 14 amino acids. The DNA of the CDR3 is TGTGCCAGTAGTAGGGACAGGGGGCCCTACGAGCAGTACTTC. Translated, it gives CASSRDRGPYEQYF.

At least ten counts were recorded for this clone. This chain links TRBV7-9 with TRBJ2-1; D may be TRBD2 (5 bases). V gave up 11 bases and J gave up 6 bases, with 26 bases separating them. The germline V gene has CDR1 SEHNR and CDR2 FQNEAQ (reference sequence). This CDR3 spans 16 amino acids. Here the CDR3 DNA reads TGTGCCGGGTCGGACTCTCAAGACCTCTCGGGCAATGAGCAGTTCTTC. This translates into CAGSDSQDLSGNEQFF. Drawing the rest from reference TRBV7-9 and TRBJ2-1, the complete variable domain is DTGVSQNPRHKITKRGQNVTFRCDPISEHNRLYWYRQTLGQGPEFLTYFQNEAQLEKSRLLSDRFSAERPKGSFSTLEIQRTEQGDSAMYLCAGSDSQDLSGNEQFFGPGTRLTVL.

Remarks on this clone: In the same sample, other DNA sequences code for this CDR3. The chain joins TRBV10-1 to TRBJ2-1, with 7 bases identical to TRBD2. With 6 bases clipped from V and 0 bases from J, the junction kept 2 bases outside the gene matches. The CDR3 is made up of 14 amino acids. Germline values: CDR1 WNHNN, CDR2 SYGVQD (reference sequence). DNA of the CDR3: TGCGCCAGCAGCCGCGGGAGCTCCTACAATGAGCAGTTCTTC. As protein: CASSRGSSYNEQFF.

V usage is TRBV10-3 and J usage is TRBJ2-1; 10 bases match TRBD2. The trim removed 6 bases at V and 5 bases at J, leaving 7 bases unmatched. The CDR3 runs to 15 residues. Germline V lookup: CDR1 ENHRY, CDR2 SYGVKD. The chain's CDR3 is CAIRSGRGIDNEQFF. In nucleotides, the CDR3 is TGTGCCATCAGAAGCGGGAGGGGAATTGACAATGAGCAGTTCTTC.

The chain recombines TRBV30 with TRBJ1-2; D gene unclear. The CDR3 extends over 13 amino acids. V lost 3 bases to trimming and J lost 3 bases, with 11 bases between them. Germline lookup yields CDR1 GTSNPN and CDR2 SVGIG (reference sequence). This chain's CDR3 is CAWSRVQDYGYTF. The CDR3 DNA follows: TGTGCCTGGAGCCGGGTCCAGGACTATGGCTACACCTTC.

The genes are TRBV28 and TRBJ2-1, with a weak D call TRBD1 (5 bases). Trimming stripped 8 bases from V and 7 bases from J, with 24 bases between. Germline V gene sequence: CDR1 MDHEN, CDR2 SYDVKM. This CDR3 contains 16 residues. CDR3 bases: TGTGCCAGCTCTTTAAGGGGTCGAACCCGAAAAAATGAGCAGTTCTTC. Translated, it gives CASSLRGRTRKNEQFF.

This clone was seen only a few times. This chain joins TRBV5-5 and TRBJ2-5; 7 bases line up with TRBD1. CDR3 length: 16 residues. V shed 4 bases, J shed 1 base, and the junction held 10 bases outside the gene matches. Germline loops: CDR1 SGHKS, CDR2 YYEKEE (reference sequence). This CDR3 reads CASSLKPGQFQETQYF. The CDR3 DNA sequence: TGTGCCAGCAGCCTAAAACCGGGACAGTTCCAAGAGACCCAGTACTTC.

J is TRBJ1-1 and V is TRBV5-1; D uncertain. Deletions cut 0 bases from V and 1 base from J, with 19 bases between. The CDR3 runs to 18 residues. The germline CDR1 and CDR2 sequences are SGHRS and YFSETQ. The CDR3 region is CASSLEISRAATNTEAFF. The CDR3 region has the DNA TGCGCCAGCAGCTTGGAGATTTCGAGGGCAGCTACGAACACTGAAGCTTTCTTT.

The chain carries TRBV4-1 and TRBJ1-5; D ambiguous. This CDR3 region has 16 residues. CDR1 and CDR2 (germline): MGHRA, YSYEKL. Trimming stripped 0 bases from V and 9 bases from J, with 18 bases between. The CDR3 sequence is CASSQDAGRGLRPQHF. The CDR3 region has the DNA TGCGCCAGCAGCCAAGACGCCGGCCGCGGGCTTAGGCCCCAGCATTTT.

V gene TRBV30 combines with J gene TRBJ1-2; TRBD1 is a possible D gene (5 bases). Trimming stripped 2 bases from V and 4 bases from J, with 11 bases between. The CDR3 runs to 13 residues. The germline V gene encodes CDR1 GTSNPN and CDR2 SVGIG (reference sequence). This CDR3 is CAWSPGRSYGYTF. CDR3 bases: TGTGCCTGGAGTCCAGGGAGAAGCTATGGCTACACCTTC. The full variable domain, in which reference TRBV30 and TRBJ1-2 provide the parts outside the CDR3, is SQTIHQWPATLVQPVGSPLSLECTVEGTSNPNLYWYRQAAGRGLQLLFYSVGIGQISSEVPQNLSASRPQDRQFILSSKKLLLSDSGFYLCAWSPGRSYGYTFGSGTRLTVV.

CDR3 in amino acids: CASSLYAGGNSPLHF. The CDR3 region has the DNA TGTGCCAGCAGCTTATACGCAGGGGGAAATTCACCCCTCCACTTT. The V gene is TRBV11-2, the J gene TRBJ1-6; 7 bases line up with TRBD1. The germline CDR1 and CDR2 sequences are SGHAT and FQNNGV. This CDR3 is 15 amino acids long. V was clipped by 2 bases and J by 7 bases; unmatched bases: 5.

This chain uses TRBV2 with TRBJ2-1; perhaps TRBD2 as D (5 bases). The CDR3 totals 14 residues. Germline CDR1 reads SNHLY; CDR2 reads FYNNEI. Trimming took 3 bases from V and 1 from J, leaving 7 bases between them. DNA for the CDR3: TGTGCCAGCAGTGACAAGCGGTCCTACAATGAGCAGTTCTTC. Translated, it gives CASSDKRSYNEQFF. The full variable domain, rest sourced from reference TRBV2 and TRBJ2-1, is EPEVTQTPSHQVTQMGQEVILRCVPISNHLYFYWYRQILGQKVEFLVSFYNNEISEKSEIFDDQFSVERPDGSNFTLKIRSTKLEDSAMYFCASSDKRSYNEQFFGPGTRLTVL.

The V and J genes are TRBV5-1 and TRBJ1-4; D unresolved. The CDR3 covers 14 residues. Per the germline V gene, CDR1 is SGHRS and CDR2 is YFSETQ. Trimming removed 4 bases at V and 4 bases at J, with 11 bases between. CDR3 in amino acids: CASSLTSFNEKLFF. CDR3 DNA: TGCGCCAGCAGCCTAACCTCATTTAATGAAAAACTGTTTTTT. Together with reference TRBV5-1 and TRBJ1-4, the CDR3 gives the full variable domain: KAGVTQTPRYLIKTRGQQVTLSCSPISGHRSVSWYQQTPGQGLQFLFEYFSETQRNKGNFPGRFSGRQFSNSRSEMNVSTLELGDSALYLCASSLTSFNEKLFFGSGTQLSVL.

This chain connects TRBV10-3 to TRBJ1-1, with unresolved D. The germline CDR1 and CDR2 sequences are ENHRY and SYGVKD. V was pared by 4 bases and J by 4 bases, with 7 bases between. The CDR3 covers 12 residues. DNA for the CDR3: TGTGCCATCAGTGGAATTGGCACTGAAGCTTTCTTT. As protein: CAISGIGTEAFF.

The chain employs TRBV5-1 and TRBJ2-3; 7 bases fit TRBD1. The CDR3 sequence is 17 residues long. J lost 0 bases, V lost 0 bases, and 7 bases had no gene match. CDR1 is SGHRS, CDR2 YFSETQ, per germline. The CDR3: CASSLDPTGSSTDTQYF. The CDR3 DNA reads as TGCGCCAGCAGCTTGGATCCGACAGGGAGTAGCACAGATACGCAGTATTTT.

The V gene is TRBV7-8, the J gene TRBJ2-1, with D possibly TRBD1 on 5 matching bases. This CDR3 spans 13 amino acids. The ends were cut back, 3 bases at V and 9 bases at J, with 12 bases in the middle. The germline CDR1 and CDR2 sequences are SGHVS and FQNEAQ. CDR3 DNA: TGTGCCAGCAGCTTGGGGCAGTGGGCTGAGCAGTTCTTC. Residues: CASSLGQWAEQFF.

The V call is TRBV6-5, the J call TRBJ1-4; 12 bases match TRBD1. This CDR3 comprises 14 residues. The V gene end was trimmed by 6 bases and the J gene end by 8 bases; junction bases not matched to a gene: 4. The V gene's germline CDR1 is MNHEY and CDR2 SVGAGI. The CDR3 DNA reads as TGTGCCAGCAGATCCGGGACAGGGGGCGAAAAACTGTTTTTT. It specifies CASRSGTGGEKLFF.